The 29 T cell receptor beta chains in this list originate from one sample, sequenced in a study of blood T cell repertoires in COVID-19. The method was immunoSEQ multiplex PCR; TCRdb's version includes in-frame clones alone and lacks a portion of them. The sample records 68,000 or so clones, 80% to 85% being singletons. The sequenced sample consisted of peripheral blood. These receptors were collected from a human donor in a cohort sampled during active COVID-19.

DNA of the CDR3: TGTGCCACCAGCACCGAACGGGGAGCCAGTAGAAAAGCTTTCTTT. Its protein product is CATSTERGASRKAFF. V usage is TRBV15 and J usage is TRBJ1-1, with D unresolved. Trimming removed 4 bases at V and 9 bases at J, with 21 bases between. This CDR3 is built from 15 residues. CDR1 LNHNV and CDR2 YYDKDF come from the germline V gene (reference sequence).

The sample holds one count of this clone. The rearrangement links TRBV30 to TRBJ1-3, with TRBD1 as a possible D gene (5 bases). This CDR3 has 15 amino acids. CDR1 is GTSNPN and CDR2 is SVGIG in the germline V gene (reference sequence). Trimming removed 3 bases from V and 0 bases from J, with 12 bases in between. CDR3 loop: CAWSPLDSSGNTIYF. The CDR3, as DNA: TGTGCCTGGAGCCCCCTCGACAGCTCTGGAAACACCATATATTTT.

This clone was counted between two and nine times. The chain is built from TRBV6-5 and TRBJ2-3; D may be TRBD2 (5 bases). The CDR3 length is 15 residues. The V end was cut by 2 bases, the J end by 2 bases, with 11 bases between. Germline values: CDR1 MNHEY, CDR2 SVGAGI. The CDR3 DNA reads TGTGCCAGCAGTTACCGCGGGCTAGCCACAGATACGCAGTATTTT. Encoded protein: CASSYRGLATDTQYF.

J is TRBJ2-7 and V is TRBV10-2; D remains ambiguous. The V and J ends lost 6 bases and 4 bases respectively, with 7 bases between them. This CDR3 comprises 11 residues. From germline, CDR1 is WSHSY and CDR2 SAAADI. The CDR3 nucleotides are TGCGCCAGCAGCGATAGTTACGAGCAGTACTTC. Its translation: CASSDSYEQYF.

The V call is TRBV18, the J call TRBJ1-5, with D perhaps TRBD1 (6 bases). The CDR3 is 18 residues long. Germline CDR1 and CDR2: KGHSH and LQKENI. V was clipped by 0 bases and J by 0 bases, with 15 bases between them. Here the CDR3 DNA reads TGTGCCAGCTCACCACCGTCTGCGGACAGTTATAGCAATCAGCCCCAGCATTTT. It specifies CASSPPSADSYSNQPQHF.

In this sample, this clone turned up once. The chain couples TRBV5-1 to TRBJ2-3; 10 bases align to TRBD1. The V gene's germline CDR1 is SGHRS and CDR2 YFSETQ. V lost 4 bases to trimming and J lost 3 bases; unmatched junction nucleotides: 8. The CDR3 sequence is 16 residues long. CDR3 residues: CASSPGGTGATDTQYF. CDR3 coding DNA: TGCGCCAGCAGCCCGGGGGGGACAGGGGCAACAGATACGCAGTATTTT.

CDR3 residues: CASSPGRPTLNTGELFF. Here the CDR3 DNA reads TGTGCCAGCAGCCCGGGAAGACCCACTTTGAACACCGGGGAGCTGTTTTTT. The chain has TRBV27 and TRBJ2-2; D is perhaps TRBD2 (5 bases). Trimming pared 6 bases from V and 1 base from J, leaving 18 bases between. The CDR3 loop spans 17 amino acids. Germline-derived CDR1 and CDR2 are MNHEY and SMNVEV (reference sequence).

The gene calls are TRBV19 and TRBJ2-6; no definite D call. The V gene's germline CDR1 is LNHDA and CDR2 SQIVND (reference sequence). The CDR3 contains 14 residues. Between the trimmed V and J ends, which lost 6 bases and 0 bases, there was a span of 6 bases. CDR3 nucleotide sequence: TGTGCCAGTAGCCCTTCCTCTGGGGCCAACGTCCTGACTTTC. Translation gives CASSPSSGANVLTF.

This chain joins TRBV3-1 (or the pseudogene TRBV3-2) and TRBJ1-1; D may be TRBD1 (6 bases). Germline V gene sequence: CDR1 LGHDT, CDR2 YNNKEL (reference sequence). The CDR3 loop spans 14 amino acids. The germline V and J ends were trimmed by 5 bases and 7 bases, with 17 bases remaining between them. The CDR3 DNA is TGTGCCAGCAGCGATAGTAGGACAGCCAGTGAAGCTTTCTTT. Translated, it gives CASSDSRTASEAFF.

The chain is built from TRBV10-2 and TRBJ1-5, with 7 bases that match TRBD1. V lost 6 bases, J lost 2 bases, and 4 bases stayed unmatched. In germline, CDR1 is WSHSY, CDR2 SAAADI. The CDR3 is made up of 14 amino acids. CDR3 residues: CASRSTGGNQPQHF. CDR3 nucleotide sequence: TGCGCCAGCAGGTCCACAGGGGGCAATCAGCCCCAGCATTTT.

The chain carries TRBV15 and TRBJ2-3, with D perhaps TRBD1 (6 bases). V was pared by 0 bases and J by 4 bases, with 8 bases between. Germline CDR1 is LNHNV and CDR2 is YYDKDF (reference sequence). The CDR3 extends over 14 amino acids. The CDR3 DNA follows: TGTGCCACCAGCAGAGACAGGGGATCAGATACGCAGTATTTT. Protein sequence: CATSRDRGSDTQYF.

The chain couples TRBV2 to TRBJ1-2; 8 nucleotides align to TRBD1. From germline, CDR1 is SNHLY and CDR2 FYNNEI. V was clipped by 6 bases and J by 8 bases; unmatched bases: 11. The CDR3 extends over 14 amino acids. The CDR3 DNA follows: TGTGCCAGCAGCGTGGGCCAGGGGGCGCGGGGCTACACCTTC. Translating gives CASSVGQGARGYTF.

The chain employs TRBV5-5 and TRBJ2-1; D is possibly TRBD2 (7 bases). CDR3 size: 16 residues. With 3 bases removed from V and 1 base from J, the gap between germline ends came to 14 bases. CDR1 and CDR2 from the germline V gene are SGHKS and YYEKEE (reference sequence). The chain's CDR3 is CASSWEGGLSYNEQFF. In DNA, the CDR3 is TGTGCCAGCAGCTGGGAGGGGGGCCTTTCCTACAATGAGCAGTTCTTC.

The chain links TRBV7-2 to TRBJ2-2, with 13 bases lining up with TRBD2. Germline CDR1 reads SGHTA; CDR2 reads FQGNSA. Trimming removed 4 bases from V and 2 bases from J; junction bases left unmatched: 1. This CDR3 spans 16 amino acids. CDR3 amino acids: CASSSGLAGNTGELFF. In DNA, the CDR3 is TGTGCCAGCAGCTCGGGACTAGCGGGAAACACCGGGGAGCTGTTTTTT.

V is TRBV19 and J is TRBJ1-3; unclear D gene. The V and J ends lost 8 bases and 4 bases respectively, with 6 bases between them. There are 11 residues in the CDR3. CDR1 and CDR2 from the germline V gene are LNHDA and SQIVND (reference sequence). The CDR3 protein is CASSEGNTIYF. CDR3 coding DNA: TGTGCCAGTTCAGAAGGAAACACCATATATTTT.

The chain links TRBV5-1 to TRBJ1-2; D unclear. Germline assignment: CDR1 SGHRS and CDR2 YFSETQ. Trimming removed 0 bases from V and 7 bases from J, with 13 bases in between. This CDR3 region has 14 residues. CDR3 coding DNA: TGCGCCAGCAGCTTGGCTTCGGGAGACGGTGGCTACACCTTC. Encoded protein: CASSLASGDGGYTF. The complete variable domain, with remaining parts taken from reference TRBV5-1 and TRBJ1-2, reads KAGVTQTPRYLIKTRGQQVTLSCSPISGHRSVSWYQQTPGQGLQFLFEYFSETQRNKGNFPGRFSGRQFSNSRSEMNVSTLELGDSALYLCASSLASGDGGYTFGSGTRLTVV.

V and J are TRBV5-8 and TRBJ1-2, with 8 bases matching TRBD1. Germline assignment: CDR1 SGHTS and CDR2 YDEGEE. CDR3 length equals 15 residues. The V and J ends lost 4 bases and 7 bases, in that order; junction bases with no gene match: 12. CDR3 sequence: CASSTGQAPGSGYTF. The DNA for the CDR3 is TGTGCCAGCAGCACGGGACAGGCGCCCGGGTCTGGCTACACCTTC.

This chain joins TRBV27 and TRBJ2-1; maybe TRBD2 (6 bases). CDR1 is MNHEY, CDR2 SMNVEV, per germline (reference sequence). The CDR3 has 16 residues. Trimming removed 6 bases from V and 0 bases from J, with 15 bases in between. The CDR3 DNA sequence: TGTGCCAGCAGCTTCCGGCGCGGGATCTCCTACAATGAGCAGTTCTTC. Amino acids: CASSFRRGISYNEQFF.

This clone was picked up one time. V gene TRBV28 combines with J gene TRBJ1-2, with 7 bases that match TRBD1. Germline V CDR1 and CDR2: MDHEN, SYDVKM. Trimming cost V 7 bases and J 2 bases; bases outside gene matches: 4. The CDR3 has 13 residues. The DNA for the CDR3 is TGTGCCAGCAAGGTGACAGGGAACTATGGCTACACCTTC. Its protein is CASKVTGNYGYTF.

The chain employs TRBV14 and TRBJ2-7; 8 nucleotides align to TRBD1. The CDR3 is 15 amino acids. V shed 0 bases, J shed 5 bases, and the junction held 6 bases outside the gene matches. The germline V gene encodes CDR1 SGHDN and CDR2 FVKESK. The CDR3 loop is CASSQEGQGRHEQYF. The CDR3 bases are TGTGCCAGCAGCCAAGAAGGACAGGGACGCCACGAGCAGTACTTC.

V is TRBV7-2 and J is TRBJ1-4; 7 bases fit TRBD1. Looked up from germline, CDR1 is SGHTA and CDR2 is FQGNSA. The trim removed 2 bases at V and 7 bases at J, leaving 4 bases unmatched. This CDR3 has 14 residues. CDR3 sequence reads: CASSLTQGTEKLFF. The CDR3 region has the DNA TGTGCCAGCAGCTTAACACAGGGGACTGAAAAACTGTTTTTT.

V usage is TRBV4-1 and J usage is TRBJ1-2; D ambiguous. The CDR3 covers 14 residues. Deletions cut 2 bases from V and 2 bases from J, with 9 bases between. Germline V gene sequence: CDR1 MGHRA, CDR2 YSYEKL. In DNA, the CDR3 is TGCGCCAGCAGCCAACTCGGTTCGAACTATGGCTACACCTTC. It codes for CASSQLGSNYGYTF.

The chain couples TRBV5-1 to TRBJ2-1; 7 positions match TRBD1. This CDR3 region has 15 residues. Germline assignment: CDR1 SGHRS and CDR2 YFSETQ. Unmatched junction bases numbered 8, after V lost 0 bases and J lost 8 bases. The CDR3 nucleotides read TGCGCCAGCAGCTTGGCCGGGACAGTCAGCTATGAGCAGTTCTTC. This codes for CASSLAGTVSYEQFF.

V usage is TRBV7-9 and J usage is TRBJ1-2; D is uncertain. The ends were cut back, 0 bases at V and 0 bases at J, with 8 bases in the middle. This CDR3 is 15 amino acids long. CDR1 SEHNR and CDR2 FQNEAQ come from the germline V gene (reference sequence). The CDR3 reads CASSLAFGANYGYTF. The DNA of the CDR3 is TGTGCCAGCAGCTTAGCGTTCGGGGCTAACTATGGCTACACCTTC.

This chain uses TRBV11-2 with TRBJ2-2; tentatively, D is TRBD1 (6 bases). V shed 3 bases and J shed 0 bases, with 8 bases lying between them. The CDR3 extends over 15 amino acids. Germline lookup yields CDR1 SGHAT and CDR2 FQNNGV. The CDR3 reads CASSFGQTNTGELFF. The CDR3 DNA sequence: TGTGCCAGCAGCTTCGGACAGACGAACACCGGGGAGCTGTTTTTT.

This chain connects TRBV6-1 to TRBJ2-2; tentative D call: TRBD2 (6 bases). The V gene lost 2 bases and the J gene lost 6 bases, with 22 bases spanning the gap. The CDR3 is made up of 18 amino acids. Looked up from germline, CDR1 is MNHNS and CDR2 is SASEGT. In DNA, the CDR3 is TGTGCCAGCAGTGAAACGGGGGTTCTGTCGTTGTTCGCCGGGGAGCTGTTTTTT. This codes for CASSETGVLSLFAGELFF.

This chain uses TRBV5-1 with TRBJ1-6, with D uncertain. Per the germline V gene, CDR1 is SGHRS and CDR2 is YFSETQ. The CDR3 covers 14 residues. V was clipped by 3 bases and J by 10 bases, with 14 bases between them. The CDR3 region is CASSSGEGGSPLHF. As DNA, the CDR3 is TGCGCCAGCAGCTCCGGGGAGGGAGGATCACCCCTCCACTTT.

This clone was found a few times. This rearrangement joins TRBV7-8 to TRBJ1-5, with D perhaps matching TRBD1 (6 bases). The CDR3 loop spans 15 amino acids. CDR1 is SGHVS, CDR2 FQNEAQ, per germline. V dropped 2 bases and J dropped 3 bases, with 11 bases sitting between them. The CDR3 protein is CASSLSGHPNQPQHF. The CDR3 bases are TGTGCCAGCAGCTTATCGGGACACCCCAATCAGCCCCAGCATTTT.

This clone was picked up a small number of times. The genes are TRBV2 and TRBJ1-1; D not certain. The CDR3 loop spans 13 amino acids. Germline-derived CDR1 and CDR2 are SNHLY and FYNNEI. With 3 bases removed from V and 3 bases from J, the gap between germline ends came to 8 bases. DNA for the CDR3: TGTGCCAGCAGTGAGGCGAGGCACACTGAAGCTTTCTTT. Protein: CASSEARHTEAFF.